This T cell receptor (beta chain) was sequenced during a study of blood T cell repertoires in COVID-19. Sequenced by immunoSEQ multiplex PCR; TCRdb stores in-frame clones only, minus some. This table has tens of thousands of clones, about four fifths appearing once. This clone was observed once. CDR3 size: 13 residues. In germline, CDR1 is SQVTM, CDR2 ANQGSEA. V was cut by 4 bases and J by 5 bases, with 15 bases left in between. The chain is built from TRBV29-1 and TRBJ2-7; D possibly corresponds to TRBD1 (6 bases). The clonotype was recovered from a human donor in a cohort sampled during active COVID-19. The material sequenced was peripheral blood. This chain's CDR3 is CSVVGPRGNEQYF. The CDR3 DNA reads TGCAGCGTTGTAGGTCCAAGGGGGAACGAGCAGTACTTC.